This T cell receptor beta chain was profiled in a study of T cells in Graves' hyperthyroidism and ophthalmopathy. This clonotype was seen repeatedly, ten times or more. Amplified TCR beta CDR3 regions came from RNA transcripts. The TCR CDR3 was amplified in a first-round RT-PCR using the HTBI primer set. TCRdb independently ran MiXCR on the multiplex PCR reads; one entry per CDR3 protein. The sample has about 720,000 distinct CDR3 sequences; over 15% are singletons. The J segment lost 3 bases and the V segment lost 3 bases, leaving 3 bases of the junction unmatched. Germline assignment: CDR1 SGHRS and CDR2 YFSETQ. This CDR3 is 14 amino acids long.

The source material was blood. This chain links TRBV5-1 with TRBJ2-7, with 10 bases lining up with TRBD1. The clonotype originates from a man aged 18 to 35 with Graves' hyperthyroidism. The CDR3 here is CASSWGTGDYEQYF. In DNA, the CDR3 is TGCGCCAGCAGCTGGGGGACAGGGGACTACGAGCAGTACTTC. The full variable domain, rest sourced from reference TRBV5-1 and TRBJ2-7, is KAGVTQTPRYLIKTRGQQVTLSCSPISGHRSVSWYQQTPGQGLQFLFEYFSETQRNKGNFPGRFSGRQFSNSRSEMNVSTLELGDSALYLCASSWGTGDYEQYFGPGTRLTVT.